This T cell receptor beta chain was identified in a study of blood T cell repertoires in COVID-19. Study in general: Material from acute and convalescent COVID-19 was sourced from the United States, Italy and Spain.

From germline, CDR1 is SGHDN and CDR2 FVKESK. V was clipped by 4 bases and J by 3 bases, with 16 bases between them. The CDR3 extends over 15 amino acids. Patients at the Seattle site were enrolled during active infection and followed longitudinally. The assay was immunoSEQ multiplex PCR, and TCRdb's table has in-frame clones only and misses some. Altogether 250,000 to 350,000 clones are present, more than 65% being singletons, with the ten largest covering 15% to 19%. Sample: peripheral blood. The origin of this receptor is a person aged 65 to 85 with COVID-19, enrolled during active disease. This chain connects TRBV14 to TRBJ2-7, with D possibly TRBD1 on 6 matching bases. The CDR3 DNA reads TGTGCCAGCAGCCCCTCCGGTATAGGGGGCTACGAGCAGTACTTC. This codes for CASSPSGIGGYEQYF.